Below are 11 T cell receptor beta chains sequenced from a single sample in a study of T cell responses to AZD1222 COVID-19 vaccine. Some clones are missing from TCRdb's copy, which holds only in-frame ones; the method was immunoSEQ multiplex PCR. Of over 55,000 clones listed, over 80% are singletons. Sequenced here: peripheral blood, sampled on day 0 of AZD1222 vaccination. All receptors come from an adult in good health.

The rearrangement links TRBV12-5 to TRBJ2-1; the D call may be TRBD1 or TRBD2 (5 bases each). The CDR3 is 13 amino acids. Germline V gene data show CDR1 as LGHNT and CDR2 as FRNRAP. V was clipped by 3 bases and J by 6 bases, with 9 bases between them. The CDR3 protein is CASGFGDLNEQFF. The CDR3 nucleotides are TGTGCTAGTGGTTTTGGGGACCTCAATGAGCAGTTCTTC.

The gene calls are TRBV3-1 (or the pseudogene TRBV3-2) and TRBJ1-2; D remains unclear. Germline CDR1 reads LGHDT; CDR2 reads YNNKEL (reference sequence). V was clipped by 1 base and J by 2 bases, with 20 bases between them. The CDR3 spans 18 residues. CDR3 sequence (DNA): TGTGCCAGCAGCCAAGCGACCGAAGTCGGGGTTAGGAACTATGGCTACACCTTC. Amino acid sequence: CASSQATEVGVRNYGYTF.

This clone has only a few counts. The V call is TRBV6-2 or TRBV6-3, the J call TRBJ1-5; D is unclear. This CDR3 is 12 amino acids long. V shed 4 bases and J shed 4 bases, with 5 bases lying between them. Germline CDR1 MNHEY, CDR2 SVGEGT. CDR3: CASSSENQPQHF. DNA for the CDR3: TGTGCCAGCAGTTCGGAGAATCAGCCCCAGCATTTT.

V is TRBV4-3 and J is TRBJ1-5; 7 nucleotides line up with TRBD1. Trimming at V came to 4 bases and at J to 4 bases, leaving 10 bases not matched to a gene. There are 16 residues in the CDR3. CDR1 is LGHNA and CDR2 is YSLEER in the germline V gene. CDR3 in amino acids: CASSRDRVGGNQPQHF. CDR3 nucleotide sequence: TGCGCCAGCAGCCGAGACAGGGTAGGGGGTAATCAGCCCCAGCATTTT.

The chain is built from TRBV15 and TRBJ2-1; 8 nucleotides align to TRBD2. With V trimmed by 3 bases and J by 10 bases, 5 bases remained unmatched. The length of the CDR3 is 13 residues. Germline assignment: CDR1 LNHNV and CDR2 YYDKDF (reference sequence). CDR3 sequence reads: CATSSGLAGEQFF. As DNA, the CDR3 is TGTGCCACCAGCAGTGGACTAGCCGGGGAGCAGTTCTTC.

The chain employs TRBV29-1 and TRBJ2-1, with 10 bases matching TRBD2. The CDR3 totals 14 residues. V lost 3 bases, J lost 5 bases, and 4 bases stayed unmatched. The germline CDR1 and CDR2 sequences are SQVTM and ANQGSEA. The CDR3 DNA sequence: TGCAGCGTTGACGGGCTAGCGGGAGACAATGAGCAGTTCTTC. Protein product: CSVDGLAGDNEQFF.

The chain is built from TRBV9 and TRBJ1-6; 10 bases align to TRBD1. The trim removed 7 bases at V and 10 bases at J, leaving 29 bases unmatched. The CDR3 totals 21 residues. Per the germline V gene, CDR1 is SGDLS and CDR2 is YYNGEE. In DNA, the CDR3 is TGTGCCAGCCCTTCCCCCCGGGACAGGGGCGTGGGGGCTGGGGGGAAATCACCCCTCCACTTT. Translated: CASPSPRDRGVGAGGKSPLHF. The complete variable domain, with remaining parts taken from reference TRBV9 and TRBJ1-6, reads DSGVTQTPKHLITATGQRVTLRCSPRSGDLSVYWYQQSLDQGLQFLIQYYNGEERAKGNILERFSAQQFPDLHSELNLSSLELGDSALYFCASPSPRDRGVGAGGKSPLHFGNGTRLTVT.

The CDR3 DNA reads as TGTGCCAGCAGTGACCGGGACAGAGGATTTACCGGGGAGCTGTTTTTT. Its protein is CASSDRDRGFTGELFF. The chain combines TRBV25-1 with TRBJ2-2; 7 bases are a match to TRBD1. CDR1 is MGHDK and CDR2 is SYGVNS in the germline V gene. The CDR3 has 16 amino acids. The junction had 9 bases not matched to a gene; V was cut back by 3 bases and J by 5 bases.

A single count supports this clone. The chain uses TRBV27 and TRBJ1-4, with a weak D call TRBD1 (5 bases). CDR1 is MNHEY, CDR2 SMNVEV, per germline (reference sequence). The CDR3 is 15 amino acids. The V gene lost 2 bases and the J gene lost 7 bases, with 14 bases spanning the gap. As DNA, the CDR3 is TGTGCCAGCAGTTTACGGGGAGGGGCAGGTGAAAAACTGTTTTTT. As protein: CASSLRGGAGEKLFF.

The chain links TRBV14 to TRBJ2-5, with D perhaps matching TRBD2 (6 bases). V was shortened by 1 base and J by 10 bases, with 16 bases between the two germline ends. In germline, CDR1 is SGHDN, CDR2 FVKESK. The CDR3 covers 14 residues. The CDR3: CASSQGVMSGVQYF. DNA of the CDR3: TGTGCCAGCAGCCAAGGGGTAATGTCGGGGGTCCAGTACTTC.

In this sample, this clone turned up a few times. The chain combines TRBV6-1 with TRBJ1-1, with D maybe TRBD1 (5 bases). The CDR3 contains 15 residues. Trimming took 1 base from V and 4 from J, leaving 13 bases between them. Germline V lookup: CDR1 MNHNS, CDR2 SASEGT. The CDR3 is CASSEGIPGRTEAFF. In nucleotides, the CDR3 is TGTGCCAGCAGTGAAGGTATCCCAGGGCGCACTGAAGCTTTCTTT.